Below are 23 T cell receptor beta chains sequenced from a single sample in a study of metastatic and nonmetastatic thyroid tumors. TCRdb reanalyzed the PCR reads via MiXCR. The sample holds tens of thousands of clones, approximately 20% seen once. Among the patients, none had received any treatment before thyroid surgery. Input material: blood. These receptors all come from a male donor with papillary thyroid cancer or a benign thyroid nodule (not recorded which). Some clones in this sample may be carry-over from other donors' samples.

A note on this clone: Since a much larger clone is just one base distant, this may be a read error. The identical CDR3 is also encoded by other nucleotide sequences in the sample. The chain joins TRBV6-1 to TRBJ2-7; 7 nucleotides agree with TRBD1. The V and J ends lost 5 bases and 3 bases, in that order; junction bases with no gene match: 4. Germline CDR1 and CDR2: MNHNS and SASEGT. The CDR3 contains 13 residues. The CDR3 spells CASSRTGIYEQYF. The CDR3 DNA sequence: TGTGCCAGCAGTCGGACAGGTATCTACGAGCAGTACTTC.

Ten or more counts support this clone. The rearrangement joins TRBV11-2 to TRBJ2-2; D is unresolved. Germline V gene lookup returns CDR1 SGHAT and CDR2 FQNNGV. The CDR3 spans 12 residues. The V end was cut by 4 bases, the J end by 0 bases, with 0 bases between. The CDR3 spells CASSSNTGELFF. In DNA form, the CDR3 reads TGTGCCAGCAGCTCGAACACCGGGGAGCTGTTTTTT.

This clone was counted many times. V is TRBV6-2 or TRBV6-3 and J is TRBJ2-3, with 9 bases fitting TRBD2. Germline values: CDR1 MNHEY, CDR2 SVGEGT. The CDR3 contains 15 residues. V was clipped by 5 bases and J by 2 bases; unmatched bases: 5. The CDR3 protein is CASSRTSAPTDTQYF. For the CDR3, the DNA is TGTGCCAGCAGTCGGACTAGCGCACCCACAGATACGCAGTATTTT.

In its sample, this clone was seen many times. A read error is possible here, since a much larger clone lies one base away. The same CDR3 is also encoded by other DNA sequences in this sample. The chain couples TRBV7-9 to TRBJ2-2; D may be TRBD2 (6 bases). The CDR3 is 15 residues long. V was trimmed by 2 bases and J by 6 bases, leaving 13 bases between them. Germline V gene sequence: CDR1 SEHNR, CDR2 FQNEAQ (reference sequence). The CDR3 DNA follows: TGTGCCAGCAGCTTAACAGGAGGGCGTGCCGGGGAGCTGTTTTTT. This sequence encodes CASSLTGGRAGELFF.

This clone was counted many times. The rearrangement links TRBV10-1 to TRBJ1-1, with 8 bases identical to TRBD1. Trimming removed 6 bases from V and 1 base from J; junction bases left unmatched: 1. Germline V gives CDR1 WNHNN, CDR2 SYGVQD (reference sequence). CDR3 length: 13 residues. The CDR3 region is CASRQGGNTEAFF. In DNA, the CDR3 is TGCGCCAGCAGACAGGGGGGGAACACTGAAGCTTTCTTT.

A word on this clone: Compared with germline, one end of the junction differs, possibly owing to a read error. The chain uses TRBV5-6 and TRBJ2-3; TRBD2 might be the D (5 bases). Germline CDR1 is SGHDT and CDR2 is YYEEEE. The CDR3 is 14 residues long. The CDR3 loop is CASSLDGLGDTQYF. CDR3 coding DNA: TGTGCCAGCAGCTTGGACGGGCTGGGAGATACGCAATATTTT. The whole variable domain, remainder taken from reference TRBV5-6 and TRBJ2-3, is DAGVTQSPTHLIKTRGQQVTLRCSPKSGHDTVSWYQQALGQGPQFIFQYYEEEERQRGNFPDRFSGHQFPNYSSELNVNALLLGDSALYLCASSLDGLGDTQYFGPGTRLTVL.

In this sample, this clone turned up a few times. The V gene is TRBV6-1, the J gene TRBJ1-1; D possibly corresponds to TRBD1 (5 bases). The CDR3 sequence is 13 residues long. V lost 5 bases, J lost 3 bases, and 10 bases lay in between. Germline V gene lookup returns CDR1 MNHNS and CDR2 SASEGT. The CDR3 DNA reads TGTGCCAGCAGTCCGGGGGGGTACACTGAAGCTTTCTTT. Protein sequence: CASSPGGYTEAFF.

This clone has ten or more counts. The chain has TRBV5-1 and TRBJ2-3; 7 bases match TRBD2. The germline V gene has CDR1 SGHRS and CDR2 YFSETQ. The CDR3 loop spans 14 amino acids. The V and J ends lost 2 bases and 1 base, in that order; junction bases with no gene match: 1. CDR3: CASSLTSGTDTQYF. The CDR3 DNA is TGCGCCAGCAGCTTAACTAGCGGCACAGATACGCAGTATTTT.

There are a few counts of this clone. V usage is TRBV11-2 and J usage is TRBJ1-2; TRBD1 matches 9 bases. The CDR3 runs to 12 residues. J lost 8 bases, V lost 4 bases, and 2 bases had no gene match. Looked up from germline, CDR1 is SGHAT and CDR2 is FQNNGV. The CDR3, as DNA: TGTGCCAGCAGCTCGACAGGGGGGGGCTACACCTTC. Translation: CASSSTGGGYTF.

In this sample, this clone turned up many times. This rearrangement joins TRBV19 to TRBJ1-5, with TRBD1 matching over 7 bases. The CDR3 loop spans 16 amino acids. Trimming cost V 1 base and J 5 bases; bases outside gene matches: 8. In germline, CDR1 is LNHDA, CDR2 SQIVND (reference sequence). The CDR3 DNA follows: TGTGCCAGTAGTATAGTCTTGACAGGGAGTGATCAGCCCCAGCATTTT. Protein product: CASSIVLTGSDQPQHF.

This chain joins TRBV12-3 or TRBV12-4 and TRBJ2-7, with 8 nucleotides matching TRBD1. The CDR3 length is 16 residues. Trimming removed 5 bases from V and 6 bases from J; junction bases left unmatched: 15. This chain's CDR3 is CASSPYCVDRGSEQYF. The CDR3 region has the DNA TGTGCCAGCAGTCCCTATTGTGTCGACAGGGGCAGCGAGCAGTACTTC.

V is TRBV13 and J is TRBJ2-3, with D tentatively TRBD1 or TRBD2 (5 bases each). This CDR3 contains 15 residues. Trimming shortened V by 1 base and J by 3 bases, and 11 bases separated the two germline ends. The germline CDR1 and CDR2 sequences are PRHDT and FYEKMQ (reference sequence). CDR3 sequence (DNA): TGTGCCAGCAGCTTAGCTTGGGGGTGGACAGATACGCAGTATTTT. It specifies CASSLAWGWTDTQYF.

The sample holds many counts of this clone. The rearrangement links TRBV7-3 to TRBJ2-2; the D gene is possibly TRBD1 (6 bases). Germline loops: CDR1 SGHTA, CDR2 FQGTGA. Trimming took 1 base from V and 4 from J, leaving 16 bases between them. This CDR3 spans 17 amino acids. In DNA form, the CDR3 reads TGTGCCAGCAGCTTAAGGCCTGCAGGGGTGGGCACCGGGGAGCTGTTTTTT. This encodes CASSLRPAGVGTGELFF.

The V call is TRBV5-1, the J call TRBJ1-3; D is undetermined. Germline V lookup: CDR1 SGHRS, CDR2 YFSETQ. The CDR3 is 14 residues long. Trimming shortened V by 0 bases and J by 4 bases, and 8 bases separated the two germline ends. The CDR3 coding sequence is TGCGCCAGCAGCTTGGAGGGTCCCGGAAACACCATATATTTT. The encoded protein is CASSLEGPGNTIYF.

In its sample, this clone was seen many times. The chain uses TRBV5-1 and TRBJ1-1, with no clear D. The CDR3 sequence is 13 residues long. The germline V gene encodes CDR1 SGHRS and CDR2 YFSETQ. Trimming removed 0 bases from V and 4 bases from J, with 7 bases in between. CDR3 DNA sequence: TGCGCCAGCAGCTTGGCCGGCAGCACTGAAGCTTTCTTT. Translated, it gives CASSLAGSTEAFF.

This clone was observed at least ten times. Other nucleotide sequences in the sample specify the same CDR3. This chain connects TRBV20-1 to TRBJ2-7; maybe TRBD1 (5 bases). This CDR3 spans 15 amino acids. Germline V lookup: CDR1 DFQATT, CDR2 SNEGSKA (reference sequence). The V and J ends lost 3 bases and 2 bases respectively, with 17 bases between them. CDR3 protein: CSASQPRVPAYEQYF. CDR3 coding DNA: TGCAGTGCTAGCCAACCCAGGGTCCCTGCCTACGAGCAGTACTTC.

This clone showed up just a few times. This chain links TRBV3-1 with TRBJ2-3, with D perhaps given as TRBD1 or TRBD2 (5 bases each). With 3 bases removed from V and 3 bases from J, the gap between germline ends came to 22 bases. From germline, CDR1 is LGHDT and CDR2 YNNKEL (reference sequence). This CDR3 has 18 amino acids. CDR3 nucleotide sequence: TGTGCCAGCAGCCATGGCCGGGACCCTGAGGGTGGAACAGATACGCAGTATTTT. It translates to CASSHGRDPEGGTDTQYF.

Ten or more counts support this clone. The rearrangement uses TRBV20-1 and TRBJ1-2; D gene uncertain. V was pared by 6 bases and J by 5 bases, with 16 bases between. Germline CDR1 DFQATT, CDR2 SNEGSKA (reference sequence). This CDR3 has 13 amino acids. The CDR3 here is CSAAPTSQYGYTF. In DNA, the CDR3 is TGCAGTGCCGCCCCGACGAGCCAATATGGCTACACCTTC.

This clone was counted ten times or more. The chain has TRBV19 and TRBJ1-4; the D is unclear. V lost 7 bases and J lost 0, with 12 bases in between. CDR1 is LNHDA and CDR2 is SQIVND in the germline V gene (reference sequence). The CDR3 consists of 15 residues. The CDR3 protein is CASKILHPTNEKLFF. CDR3 nucleotide sequence: TGTGCCAGTAAAATCTTGCATCCAACTAATGAAAAACTGTTTTTT.

This clone was observed many times. The chain has TRBV6-1 and TRBJ1-5, with D possibly TRBD1 on 5 matching bases. Trimming shortened V by 9 bases and J by 2 bases, and 20 bases separated the two germline ends. The CDR3 consists of 16 residues. In germline, CDR1 is MNHNS, CDR2 SASEGT. DNA of the CDR3: TGTGCCAGTTCGAGGTTCAGGGAAGGCGGCAATCAGCCCCAGCATTTT. This encodes CASSRFREGGNQPQHF.

This clone was seen at least ten times. The genes are TRBV11-2 and TRBJ2-7; a weak D match, TRBD2 (5 bases). Trimming cost V 3 bases and J 5 bases, with 14 bases left between them. The CDR3 totals 14 residues. Germline lookup yields CDR1 SGHAT and CDR2 FQNNGV. The CDR3 DNA sequence: TGTGCCAGCAGCTTGGGCCGAGGGTTTGACGAGCAGTACTTC. Translated, it gives CASSLGRGFDEQYF.

This clone came up many times. A read error is possible here, since a much larger clone lies one base away. This CDR3 is also generated by other DNA sequences in the sample. The rearrangement links TRBV6-1 to TRBJ2-7; 7 bases line up with TRBD1. V lost 6 bases to trimming and J lost 6 bases; unmatched junction nucleotides: 8. The germline V gene has CDR1 MNHNS and CDR2 SASEGT. This CDR3 has 13 amino acids. In DNA form, the CDR3 reads TGTGCCAGCAGCATACAGGGGTGGGGCGAGCAGTACTTC. The encoded protein is CASSIQGWGEQYF.

At least ten counts were recorded for this clone. This sequence joins TRBV9 and TRBJ2-3; tentatively, D is TRBD1 (5 bases). Germline V gene sequence: CDR1 SGDLS, CDR2 YYNGEE. The CDR3 has 15 amino acids. Trimming pared 0 bases from V and 2 bases from J, leaving 10 bases between. The DNA of the CDR3 is TGTGCCAGCAGCGTAGTGAAAGGGGACACAGATACGCAGTATTTT. It encodes CASSVVKGDTDTQYF.